A selection of T cell receptor beta chains follows, all from one sample in a study of vaccination effects on CD4 cells after COVID-19. Sequencing used immunoSEQ multiplex PCR; TCRdb keeps in-frame clones, though not all of them. The table lists approximately 28,000 clones, over 70% of them singletons. Their specific antigens are unknown. This sample comprised CD4+ T cells from PBMCs cultured with HCoV-229E spike peptides, obtained after COVID-19 vaccination. These receptors originate from a human donor who received a COVID-19 vaccine. The CDR3 runs from the conserved cysteine through the conserved F or W. A D gene is named only where the DNA matches it firmly. Size is stated for part of the rows, as once, few or many counts, or as a class when the clone is expanded.

once NA TRBJ1-6 TRBV7-9 CASSLEPGEYYNSPLHF TGTGCCAGCAGCTTAGAGCCAGGAGAATACTATAATTCACCCCTCCACTTT
NA TRBD1 TRBJ1-4 TRBV5-1 CASSSGQNNEKLFF TGCGCCAGCAGCTCGGGACAGAATAATGAAAAACTGTTTTTT
NA TRBD1 TRBJ1-2 TRBV7-2 CASSWGQGAGGYTF TGTGCCAGCAGCTGGGGACAGGGGGCGGGTGGCTACACCTTC
once NA TRBJ2-5 TRBV9 CASSARAGVRETQYF TGTGCCAGCAGCGCCCGTGCCGGGGTCAGAGAGACCCAGTACTTC
NA NA TRBJ2-3 TRBV9 CASSVVGGQSTDTQYF TGTGCCAGCAGCGTGGTGGGAGGCCAAAGCACAGATACGCAGTATTTT
NA NA TRBJ1-5 TRBV12-5 CASGLVGGLNQPQHF TGTGCTAGTGGTTTGGTGGGGGGCCTCAATCAGCCCCAGCATTTT
NA NA TRBJ2-7 TRBV27 CASSLSRGPYEQYF TGTGCCAGCAGTTTATCGAGGGGACCCTACGAGCAGTACTTC
once NA TRBJ2-5 TRBV5-1 CASSLELTPRETQYF TGCGCCAGCAGCTTGGAGTTGACACCGCGGGAGACCCAGTACTTC
NA NA TRBJ2-7 TRBV6-1 CASSEMGEYSYEQYF TGTGCCAGCAGTGAAATGGGAGAGTACTCCTACGAGCAGTACTTC
NA NA TRBJ2-7 TRBV6-5 CASSYSVRPETEQYF TGTGCCAGCAGTTACTCCGTCCGACCTGAAACCGAGCAGTACTTC
NA NA TRBJ2-1 TRBV5-1 CASRDLGKYNEQFF TGCGCCAGCAGGGACCTCGGTAAATACAATGAGCAGTTCTTC
NA NA TRBJ2-7 TRBV9 CASSVGTLGGGGSYEQYF TGTGCCAGCAGCGTGGGGACGCTGGGGGGTGGAGGTTCCTACGAGCAGTACTTC
NA NA TRBJ2-5 TRBV6-5 CASSYEGLTQYF TGTGCCAGCAGTTACGAGGGCCTAACCCAGTACTTC
NA TRBD2 TRBJ2-7 TRBV29-1 CSAKLAAEQYF TGCAGCGCCAAACTAGCGGCCGAGCAGTACTTC
few NA TRBJ1-2 TRBV20-1 CSARVYNGYTF TGCAGTGCTAGAGTTTATAATGGCTACACCTTC
few NA TRBJ1-3 TRBV9 CASSLRAGTSGNTIYF TGTGCCAGCAGCCTAAGAGCAGGGACCTCTGGAAACACCATATATTTT
NA NA TRBJ2-1 TRBV29-1 CSVVERYNEQFF TGCAGCGTTGTCGAGAGGTACAATGAGCAGTTCTTC
NA NA TRBJ2-2 TRBV9 CASSVGGWGGELFF TGTGCCAGCAGCGTGGGAGGTTGGGGAGGGGAGCTGTTTTTT
NA NA TRBJ1-6 TRBV7-9 CASSFDSSYNSPLHF TGTGCCAGCAGCTTTGACAGCTCCTATAATTCACCCCTCCACTTT
NA TRBD1 TRBJ2-2 TRBV29-1 CSVGTANTGELFF TGCAGCGTCGGGACAGCGAACACCGGGGAGCTGTTTTTT
NA NA TRBJ1-1 TRBV6-5 CASSYLEGTEAFF TGTGCCAGCAGTTACCTTGAGGGAACTGAAGCTTTCTTT
NA TRBD1 TRBJ2-7 TRBV7-9 CASGEDRGLVDEQYF TGTGCCAGCGGGGAGGACAGGGGGCTGGTGGACGAGCAGTACTTC
NA NA TRBJ1-2 TRBV6-5 CASSYSAQADGYTF TGTGCCAGCAGTTACTCGGCACAGGCGGATGGCTACACCTTC
NA NA TRBJ1-3 TRBV7-8 CASSQNENTIYF TGTGCCAGCAGCCAAAACGAAAACACCATATATTTT
NA NA TRBJ1-1 TRBV10-3 CAIKAVRDTEAFF TGTGCCATCAAGGCGGTCCGGGACACTGAAGCTTTCTTT